Each of the 11 T cell receptor beta chains below was sequenced from the same sample in a study of blood T cell repertoires in COVID-19. Profiled with immunoSEQ multiplex PCR; TCRdb holds only in-frame clones, not every one. The sample contains roughly 330,000 clones, about 83% of which appear only once. Specimen: peripheral blood. Receptor source: a woman aged 45 to 65 with acute or convalescent COVID-19.

The V call is TRBV5-6, the J call TRBJ2-5; D remains unclear. This CDR3 is 17 amino acids long. Per germline, CDR1 SGHDT and CDR2 YYEEEE. V was cut by 5 bases and J by 1 base, with 21 bases left in between. DNA of the CDR3: TGTGCCAGCAGTCCCCTCGAGGCCGCCGGCCCCCAAGAGACCCAGTACTTC. Amino acids: CASSPLEAAGPQETQYF.

Turning to this clone: Other DNA sequences in the sample encode the same CDR3. The V call is TRBV7-9, the J call TRBJ1-1, with no clear D. This CDR3 has 13 residues. Germline CDR1 and CDR2: SEHNR and FQNEAQ (reference sequence). Trimming stripped 1 base from V and 1 base from J, with 4 bases between. The CDR3 DNA reads as TGTGCCAGCAGCTTAGGGCAGAACACTGAAGCTTTCTTT. This gives the protein CASSLGQNTEAFF. The variable domain in full, with the rest retrieved from reference TRBV7-9 and TRBJ1-1, is DTGVSQNPRHKITKRGQNVTFRCDPISEHNRLYWYRQTLGQGPEFLTYFQNEAQLEKSRLLSDRFSAERPKGSFSTLEIQRTEQGDSAMYLCASSLGQNTEAFFGQGTRLTVV.

This sequence joins TRBV5-1 and TRBJ1-1; 8 bases are a match to TRBD1. This CDR3 region has 15 residues. In germline, CDR1 is SGHRS, CDR2 YFSETQ. V lost 4 bases and J lost 4; bases outside the gene matches: 9. Written as DNA, the CDR3 is TGCGCCAGCAGCGACAGGGGATCAATTGGCACTGAAGCTTTCTTT. Translation: CASSDRGSIGTEAFF.

This sequence joins TRBV11-2 and TRBJ2-2; TRBD2 agrees at 10 bases. Germline CDR1 and CDR2: SGHAT and FQNNGV. After removal of 1 base from V and 7 bases from J, the junction contained 6 bases not matched to a gene. The CDR3 is made up of 16 amino acids. CDR3 DNA: TGTGCCAGCAGCTTAGGGGCGCTAGCGGGGGACGGGGAGCTGTTTTTT. Translation: CASSLGALAGDGELFF. Using reference TRBV11-2 and TRBJ2-2 for the parts outside the CDR3, the full variable domain is EAGVAQSPRYKIIEKRQSVAFWCNPISGHATLYWYQQILGQGPKLLIQFQNNGVVDDSQLPKDRFSAERLKGVDSTLKIQPAKLEDSAVYLCASSLGALAGDGELFFGEGSRLTVL.

This clone was seen a few times. This rearrangement joins TRBV29-1 to TRBJ2-2; 8 bases agree with TRBD1. CDR3 length: 13 residues. V lost 3 bases to trimming and J lost 7 bases; unmatched junction nucleotides: 4. The V gene's germline CDR1 is SQVTM and CDR2 ANQGSEA. The CDR3 is CSVDRGRDGELFF. The DNA for the CDR3 is TGCAGCGTTGACAGGGGGCGAGACGGGGAGCTGTTTTTT.

This clone appeared once. V usage is TRBV6-5 and J usage is TRBJ2-2, with 7 bases matching TRBD2. V lost 2 bases, J lost 4 bases, and 7 bases stayed unmatched. This CDR3 is built from 16 residues. In germline, CDR1 is MNHEY, CDR2 SVGAGI. The CDR3 sequence: CASSYGGGRGTGELFF. Here the CDR3 DNA reads TGTGCCAGCAGTTACGGCGGGGGACGGGGCACCGGGGAGCTGTTTTTT.

The chain recombines TRBV7-8 with TRBJ1-3, with TRBD1 matching 7 bases. Germline CDR1 is SGHVS and CDR2 is FQNEAQ. This CDR3 comprises 15 residues. With 4 bases clipped from V and 4 bases from J, the junction kept 7 bases outside the gene matches. CDR3: CASSYLRGQGNTIYF. The CDR3 DNA sequence: TGTGCCAGCAGCTACCTGAGGGGGCAAGGAAACACCATATATTTT. The full variable domain, completed using reference TRBV7-8 and TRBJ1-3, is GAGVSQSPRYKVAKRGQDVALRCDPISGHVSLFWYQQALGQGPEFLTYFQNEAQLDKSGLPSDRFFAERPEGSVSTLKIQRTQQEDSAVYLCASSYLRGQGNTIYFGEGSWLTVV.

The chain employs TRBV25-1 and TRBJ2-7; 8 bases fit TRBD1. The germline gives CDR1 MGHDK, CDR2 SYGVNS. Trimming removed 4 bases from V and 6 bases from J; junction bases left unmatched: 8. The CDR3 runs 14 residues. In DNA, the CDR3 is TGTGCCAGCAGTGTTGCCGGGACAGGCGCCGAGCAGTACTTC. Translation gives CASSVAGTGAEQYF.

The V and J genes are TRBV2 and TRBJ1-2; D might be TRBD1 (6 bases). The CDR3 length is 14 residues. Trimming shortened V by 4 bases and J by 3 bases, and 12 bases separated the two germline ends. CDR1 and CDR2 (germline): SNHLY, FYNNEI. The DNA for the CDR3 is TGTGCCAGCAGTGGAACAGGGAACTACTATGGCTACACCTTC. It codes for CASSGTGNYYGYTF.

This rearrangement joins TRBV2 to TRBJ1-2; the match to TRBD1 covers 7 bases. The V and J ends lost 8 bases and 7 bases, in that order; junction bases with no gene match: 10. The CDR3 is made up of 13 amino acids. Germline-derived CDR1 and CDR2 are SNHLY and FYNNEI. The DNA for the CDR3 is TGTGCCAGCCGGAGGGGGCGCGACTCTGGCTACACCTTC. Translating it yields CASRRGRDSGYTF.

V usage is TRBV27 and J usage is TRBJ1-2; D is undetermined. V dropped 6 bases and J dropped 2 bases, with 16 bases sitting between them. This CDR3 spans 15 amino acids. Germline-derived CDR1 and CDR2 are MNHEY and SMNVEV (reference sequence). DNA of the CDR3: TGTGCCAGCAGAACCCCGGGATCGGGAAACTATGGCTACACCTTC. Translated: CASRTPGSGNYGYTF.